This TCR beta chain stems from a study of glioma-infiltrating T cells after dendritic cell vaccination. Comments on this clone: As yet, its antigen is unknown.

Primers: 60 V beta forward and 13 J beta reverse. Data came from immunoSEQ multiplex PCR; TCRdb stores just in-frame clones and leaves some out. Found here are roughly 47,000 clones, approximately 83% of them singletons; the top ten hold 9.5% to 12%. Trimming pared 2 bases from V and 0 bases from J, leaving 21 bases between. Per germline, CDR1 SGDLS and CDR2 YYNGEE. This CDR3 spans 19 amino acids. Overall study findings and caveats: Higher pretreatment TIL content predicted longer progression-free time and survival.

The chain employs TRBV9 and TRBJ1-3, with D uncertain. The sequence was collected from a human donor with glioblastoma. Sequencing used blood, obtained before dendritic cell vaccination. DNA of the CDR3: TGTGCCAGCAGCGTGGTGGAGGGCAGCTATTCTTACTCTGGAAACACCATATATTTT. Translated, it gives CASSVVEGSYSYSGNTIYF.